This T cell receptor beta chain was captured by sequencing in a study of memory CD4+ T cells and cytomegalovirus serostatus. About the research overall: This sample comes from healthy Belgian adults, fewer than ten CMV seropositive, under 25 seronegative. Regarding the study as a whole: Of more than 150 reported CMV TCRbeta sequences, some 67 were found in memory CD4+ repertoires. CMV serostatus prediction reached median AUC approximately 0.95, or 0.91 with US-trained model.

The germline CDR1 and CDR2 sequences are SGHTA and FQGNSA. The CDR3 spans 16 residues. The junction had 11 bases not matched to a gene; V was cut back by 4 bases and J by 6 bases. Method: immunoSEQ multiplex PCR; TCRdb's copy keeps in-frame clones and lacks some. Seen here are 45,000 to 65,000 clones, approximately 78% observed once, and the top ten hold approximately 0.71%. Single viable CD3+CD4+CD8-CD45RO+ cells were sorted as the memory CD4+ T cells. Serostatus was set by detecting CMV pp150, pp28, p38, p52 IgG. In regard to this clone: Its antigen is still unknown.

Specimen: memory CD4+ T cells from blood. This chain connects TRBV7-2 to TRBJ2-2; 7 bases are shared with TRBD1. This receptor was identified in an adult in good health and CMV-seronegative. This CDR3 reads CASSSQLVTGPGELFF. The CDR3 bases are TGTGCCAGCAGCTCCCAATTGGTGACAGGGCCCGGGGAGCTGTTTTTT.